These 19 T cell receptor beta chains share one sample of origin, sequenced in a study of blood T cell repertoires in COVID-19. The method was immunoSEQ multiplex PCR; TCRdb's version includes in-frame clones alone and lacks a portion of them. This sample has approximately 150,000 clones, with 81% found just once. Sequenced material: peripheral blood. The receptors derive from a man between 60 and 70 years old with active or convalescent COVID-19.

The chain uses TRBV9 and TRBJ2-6, with 11 bases that match TRBD1. Germline CDR1 is SGDLS and CDR2 is YYNGEE. CDR3 length equals 19 residues. Trimming at V came to 4 bases and at J to 2 bases, leaving 11 bases not matched to a gene. CDR3 residues: CASSPSWTGGIPGANVLTF. In DNA, the CDR3 is TGTGCCAGCAGCCCTTCCTGGACAGGGGGCATTCCTGGGGCCAACGTCCTGACTTTC.

This chain joins TRBV6-5 and TRBJ1-4; possibly TRBD1 for D (5 bases). The CDR3 has 14 residues. Per germline, CDR1 MNHEY and CDR2 SVGAGI. Trimming removed 6 bases from V and 8 bases from J, with 16 bases in between. CDR3 coding DNA: TGTGCCAGCAGGGACGGGGGTACTGAGGAAAAACTGTTTTTT. It is translated as CASRDGGTEEKLFF.

The genes are TRBV5-1 and TRBJ2-1, with 12 bases identical to TRBD2. There are 15 residues in the CDR3. Germline-derived CDR1 and CDR2 are SGHRS and YFSETQ. The V and J ends lost 2 bases and 7 bases, in that order; junction bases with no gene match: 4. For the CDR3, the DNA is TGCGCCAGCAGCTTAGGACTAGCGGGGTTAAATGAGCAGTTCTTC. It encodes CASSLGLAGLNEQFF.

V and J are TRBV14 and TRBJ2-3; 10 bases agree with TRBD2. The CDR3 is 19 residues long. The germline V gene has CDR1 SGHDN and CDR2 FVKESK. Trimming cost V 1 base and J 0 bases; bases outside gene matches: 10. The DNA of the CDR3 is TGTGCCAGCAGCCAAGTAAGTAATGGACTAGCGGCTAGCACAGATACGCAGTATTTT. Its translation: CASSQVSNGLAASTDTQYF.

This clone was counted once. The chain combines TRBV7-9 with TRBJ2-1, with 7 bases aligning to TRBD1. V trimming: 8 bases; J trimming: 0 bases; junction bases outside the gene matches: 10. Germline CDR1 and CDR2: SEHNR and FQNEAQ (reference sequence). The CDR3 extends over 16 amino acids. This CDR3 is CASGNRGLSSYNEQFF. Written as DNA, the CDR3 is TGTGCCAGCGGCAACAGGGGCCTAAGCTCCTACAATGAGCAGTTCTTC.

Turning to this clone: Other DNA sequences in this specimen translate into the identical CDR3. The V gene is TRBV2, the J gene TRBJ1-2; TRBD1 matches at 7 bases. The CDR3 length is 13 residues. The V and J ends lost 6 bases and 4 bases, in that order; junction bases with no gene match: 5. Germline V gives CDR1 SNHLY, CDR2 FYNNEI. The CDR3 loop is CASSQTGSYGYTF. CDR3 bases: TGTGCCAGCAGCCAGACAGGGAGCTATGGCTACACCTTC.

The chain recombines TRBV28 with TRBJ2-7; TRBD2 agrees at 10 bases. Germline V gene sequence: CDR1 MDHEN, CDR2 SYDVKM. The J segment lost 3 bases and the V segment lost 5 bases, leaving 4 bases of the junction unmatched. The CDR3 sequence is 14 residues long. The CDR3 reads CASSEAGGRYEQYF. CDR3 bases: TGTGCCAGCAGTGAAGCGGGAGGGCGCTACGAGCAGTACTTC. The whole variable domain, remainder taken from reference TRBV28 and TRBJ2-7, is DVKVTQSSRYLVKRTGEKVFLECVQDMDHENMFWYRQDPGLGLRLIYFSYDVKMKEKGDIPEGYSVSREKKERFSLILESASTNQTSMYLCASSEAGGRYEQYFGPGTRLTVT.

V is TRBV6-5 and J is TRBJ2-1, with D possibly matching TRBD2 (6 bases). V shed 2 bases and J shed 2 bases, with 13 bases lying between them. Looked up from germline, CDR1 is MNHEY and CDR2 is SVGAGI. The CDR3 extends over 16 amino acids. The CDR3 sequence: CASSYAGLGAYNEQFF. The CDR3 DNA is TGTGCCAGCAGTTACGCGGGGCTCGGAGCCTACAATGAGCAGTTCTTC.

The V call is TRBV23-1, the J call TRBJ1-6; 7 bases line up with TRBD1. TRBV23-1 has ORF status, its function being uncertain. The CDR3 runs 16 residues. Germline trimming cut 6 bases from V and 5 bases from J; bases unmatched to any gene: 10. The CDR3 is CASRTDAGTDNSPLHF. CDR3 coding DNA: TGCGCCAGCAGAACGGACGCCGGGACAGATAATTCACCCCTCCACTTT.

In its sample, this clone was seen once. A read error is possible here, since a much larger clone lies one base away. This sample also contains other DNA sequences that code for the same CDR3. V usage is TRBV5-1 and J usage is TRBJ1-1, with 7 positions matching TRBD1. This CDR3 is built from 15 residues. After removal of 0 bases from V and 0 bases from J, the junction contained 2 bases not matched to a gene. Per the germline V gene, CDR1 is SGHRS and CDR2 is YFSETQ. CDR3 sequence: CASSLEGTVNTEAFF. The CDR3 DNA sequence: TGCGCCAGCAGCTTGGAAGGGACAGTGAACACTGAAGCTTTCTTT.

The chain is built from TRBV27 and TRBJ1-6; 9 bases are shared with TRBD1. The CDR3 runs to 14 residues. The trim removed 6 bases at V and 8 bases at J, leaving 5 bases unmatched. The germline V gene encodes CDR1 MNHEY and CDR2 SMNVEV (reference sequence). In nucleotides, the CDR3 is TGTGCCAGCAGGGCCACAGGGGGCCATTCACCCCTCCACTTT. It translates to CASRATGGHSPLHF.

The chain combines TRBV5-1 with TRBJ2-5, with 9 bases matching TRBD2. This CDR3 comprises 17 residues. V gave up 5 bases and J gave up 5 bases; unmatched junction bases: 16. Germline V gene data show CDR1 as SGHRS and CDR2 as YFSETQ. CDR3 nucleotides: TGCGCCAGCAGGCGGCGCGGGAGGGCCGATTCGATGGAGACCCAGTACTTC. Translating gives CASRRRGRADSMETQYF.

CDR3: CASGPGLYGYTF. The CDR3 DNA follows: TGTGCCAGCGGGCCAGGGCTCTATGGCTACACCTTC. This chain links TRBV6-5 with TRBJ1-2, with D perhaps matching TRBD1 (5 bases). The CDR3 is made up of 12 amino acids. CDR1 and CDR2 (germline): MNHEY, SVGAGI. The V and J ends lost 8 bases and 4 bases respectively, with 11 bases between them.

The chain joins TRBV7-2 to TRBJ1-3; possible D gene TRBD1, 6 bases. Germline V gene lookup returns CDR1 SGHTA and CDR2 FQGNSA. This CDR3 has 15 amino acids. Trimming took 4 bases from V and 3 from J, leaving 13 bases between them. Written as DNA, the CDR3 is TGTGCCAGCAGCTCAGGACAGTTTGTTGGAAACACCATATATTTT. Its protein product is CASSSGQFVGNTIYF.

This clone was observed a few times. The V call is TRBV27, the J call TRBJ2-7; the match to TRBD2 covers 10 bases. J was trimmed by 6 bases and V by 5 bases; bases with no gene match: 13. CDR1 and CDR2 (germline): MNHEY, SMNVEV (reference sequence). The CDR3 is 16 amino acids. The CDR3 sequence is CASSPPTSGKVREQYF. The DNA for the CDR3 is TGTGCCAGCAGTCCCCCTACTAGCGGGAAGGTGCGCGAGCAGTACTTC.

The chain recombines TRBV6-5 with TRBJ1-1; D possibly corresponds to TRBD1 (6 bases). CDR3 length equals 15 residues. Trimming stripped 5 bases from V and 0 bases from J, with 13 bases between. The germline CDR1 and CDR2 sequences are MNHEY and SVGAGI. The CDR3 DNA follows: TGTGCCAGCAGTCCGAGACAGGACTTGAACACTGAAGCTTTCTTT. This translates into CASSPRQDLNTEAFF.

This sequence joins TRBV9 and TRBJ2-7, with 9 bases lining up with TRBD2. Germline CDR1 is SGDLS and CDR2 is YYNGEE. CDR3 length: 15 amino acids. V lost 0 bases and J lost 3; bases outside the gene matches: 4. CDR3 DNA: TGTGCCAGCAGCGTAGACGTAGCGGGGGACTACGAGCAGTACTTC. It translates to CASSVDVAGDYEQYF.

This clone was recorded once. J is TRBJ2-5 and V is TRBV7-9; 8 nucleotides match TRBD2. CDR1 and CDR2 (germline): SEHNR, FQNEAQ (reference sequence). V lost 2 bases, J lost 1 base, and 12 bases stayed unmatched. There are 18 residues in the CDR3. CDR3 in amino acids: CASSLNFVGTRGQETQYF. CDR3 coding DNA: TGTGCCAGCAGCTTAAACTTCGTCGGGACTAGAGGCCAAGAGACCCAGTACTTC. Full variable domain (rest looked up from reference TRBV7-9 and TRBJ2-5): DTGVSQNPRHKITKRGQNVTFRCDPISEHNRLYWYRQTLGQGPEFLTYFQNEAQLEKSRLLSDRFSAERPKGSFSTLEIQRTEQGDSAMYLCASSLNFVGTRGQETQYFGPGTRLLVL.

The chain couples TRBV27 to TRBJ2-7, with a tentative D call TRBD2 (6 bases). The germline V gene has CDR1 MNHEY and CDR2 SMNVEV (reference sequence). This CDR3 region has 15 residues. The V end was cut by 6 bases, the J end by 0 bases, with 15 bases between. CDR3 amino acids: CASSLRRGDSYEQYF. The CDR3 nucleotides read TGTGCCAGCAGCCTTCGGAGGGGAGACTCCTACGAGCAGTACTTC.